The present TCR beta chain was sequenced within a study of human T cells and chemical hapten exposure. At the level of the study: Minor pooled library volume differences mainly drove per-sample TCR yield variation.

As originally analysed: A per-sample median of roughly 100,000 TCRs was observed, with a range of roughly 23,224 to 700,000. TCRdb passed the RACE reads through MiXCR, listing each CDR3 protein once. Clone size and V and J calls follow TCRdb, not the original study. The sample shows around 250,000 distinct CDR3 sequences, about 9.4% of them seen only once. The time point: pre-sensitization, week 0. Noted treatment: therapeutic diphenylcyclopropenone sensitization with weekly scalp DPC. This clonotype occurred a few times. The CDR3 extends over 13 amino acids. V gave up 11 bases and J gave up 0 bases, with 14 bases separating them. Germline CDR1 and CDR2: SNHLY and FYNNEI.

The V gene is TRBV2, the J gene TRBJ2-7; a possible D gene is TRBD2 (6 bases). The source material was whole blood, sampled in connection with sensitization to the hapten diphenylcyclopropenone (DPC). The source is a woman aged 40 to 50 with alopecia areata. Some clones in this sample may be carry-over from other donors' samples. The CDR3 loop reads CAGQLADSYEQYF. The CDR3 bases are TGTGCCGGACAATTAGCGGACTCCTACGAGCAGTACTTC.